This T cell receptor (beta chain) was documented in a study of shared clonotypes between healthy human individuals (TCRdb year 2020). Context from the whole study: Two women and three men aged 18 to 49 years were included in the cohort. To estimate repertoire size and how much clonotype sharing occurs between individuals, the study deeply sequenced the blood TCR repertoires of a handful of healthy adults. Per donor, three plates each were used for CD4 naive and CD4 memory, two for CD8 naive, and one for CD8 memory. To increase sequencing depth and limit assay-specific biases, different laboratories used diverse techniques to prepare libraries and sequence TCR repertoires. Leukapheresis yielded between about 0.85 and 9.5 billion PBMCs per donor. Results the study describes overall, beyond this receptor: When a few donors were compared, the shared fraction of clonotypes was about 5.2% for naive CD4, approximately 3.5% for naive CD8, 2.3% for memory CD4, and 0.4% for memory CD8. Naive subsets generally had larger estimated clonotype richness than memory subsets did. Pairwise subsampling indicated that sequencing depth was expected to affect the degree of clonotype sharing among donors. Even with the large sequencing depth, rarefaction of the sorted-subset datasets indicated that sequencing was incomplete. Because the study included a small number of donors, the genetic and exposure-history diversity represented was limited. Sampling was limited to blood, and TCR repertoires in tissue likely differ from TCR repertoires in blood. Compared with non-shared clonotypes, the clonotypes found in all four sorted-subset donors had higher generation probabilities.

Using the deep immunoSEQ assay, multiplex PCR amplified TCR CDR3 regions from genomic DNA. For each cell subset, the extracted genomic DNA was distributed evenly across all wells of several immunoSEQ 96-well plates, and each plate served as one replicate. For sorted subsets, about 0.2 ug genomic DNA, equal to 30,000 to 35,000 T cell genomes, was loaded into each replicate PCR. The purified libraries were quantified using a Qubit 3.0 fluorometer, sized with a Bioanalyzer 2100, and then quantified again using the KAPA Library Quantification kit. Each immunoSEQ 96-well plate was sequenced on its own single-read 150-cycle Illumina NextSeq 550 flow cell. The study's own analysis went as follows. The immunoSEQ output contained only junctional sequences without quality scores, so filtering could not match that applied to full-length reads. To assign V/J genes and CDR3, sequences were annotated against IMGT germline references using PyIR, a Python wrapper for IgBLAST v1.9. Reads with weak V/J assignments (E-value above 1e-6), missing CDR3, stop codons, out-of-frame junctions, or ambiguous translated residues were removed. A V3J clonotype was defined by an identical inferred V gene, J gene, and CDR3 amino acid sequence. The percentage overlap between two repertoires was calculated by dividing the number of shared unique clonotypes by the size of the smaller repertoire. Repertoire richness was assessed with RTK rarefaction, the Chao1 estimator, and Recon v2.1 estimates of unobserved clonotypes. OLGA was used to compute generation probabilities for all TCRbeta clonotypes that the gDNA method yielded from a few donors. Here the immuneACCESS table is served through TCRdb, limited to in-frame sequences with V and J called. Missing clones are a known gap in these copies; in checked studies unresolved V genes cover under half, and the rest lacks a known reason. The V and J calls and clone size are taken from that table; D and trimming were inferred from the DNA. In all, the sample holds roughly 640,000 clones, and under 80% of those were seen once. Of the sample, around 1.6% is held by the ten largest clones.

About this clone itself: Its antigen is not yet known. No qualities accompany the bases; no much larger clone lies one base away.

The donors were healthy, HIV-negative adults with no recently reported acute infections or vaccinations. Every donor was a Caucasian adult living in Nashville, Tennessee, USA. CD4+ T cells were enriched through magnetic negative selection, after which naive cells were positively selected on CD45RA and the remaining negative fraction served as the memory subset. After blood collection by leukapheresis, PBMCs were isolated using Ficoll-Histopaque density gradient centrifugation and then cryopreserved in the vapor phase of liquid nitrogen. Analytical flow cytometry was used to check the purity and quantity of every magnetically sorted T cell population. Each sorted fraction had its genomic DNA isolated and then quantified by UV absorbance on a Nanodrop 2000c. This receptor was obtained from a woman aged 30 to 39 in good health. Source material: memory CD4+ T cells sorted from blood. Interpreted using the paper, the cell subset or site label stands for: CD45RA-negative fraction.

The CDR3: CASGLPDRGLCAFF. The DNA sequence is TGTGCTAGTGGTTTGCCAGACAGGGGGCTCTGTGCTTTCTTT. This chain joins TRBV12-5 to TRBJ1-1, and 10 bases in between align with TRBD1. Trimming leaves V shorter by 2 bases and J shorter by 11 bases, with the junction holding 8 bases beyond the gene matches. The CDR3 holds 14 amino acids from the cysteine to the phenylalanine. Only CDR3 DNA remains: 42 bases, in frame from the first base. The germline V gene specifies LGHNT as CDR1 and FRNRAP as CDR2.